Included here is one T cell receptor beta chain sequence, with context. This entry is derived from a study of shared clonotypes between healthy human individuals. Germline CDR1 SNHLY, CDR2 FYNNEI. The CDR3 loop spans 14 amino acids. V was pared by 1 base and J by 7 bases, with 13 bases between. This table comes from immunoSEQ multiplex PCR, and its TCRdb copy is limited to in-frame clones, with some not included. The repertoire holds fewer than 1.8 million clones, 98% seen once, with about 0.35% in the top ten. This receptor was identified in a young man in good health. The sample comprised naive CD4+ T cells sorted from blood. The subset is: CD45RA+ positively selected. The chain links TRBV2 to TRBJ1-1; D ambiguous. The CDR3 DNA follows: TGTGCCAGCAGTGAAGGGGGTCCCCTCGGTGAAGCTTTCTTT. It encodes CASSEGGPLGEAFF. The variable domain in full, with the rest retrieved from reference TRBV2 and TRBJ1-1, is EPEVTQTPSHQVTQMGQEVILRCVPISNHLYFYWYRQILGQKVEFLVSFYNNEISEKSEIFDDQFSVERPDGSNFTLKIRSTKLEDSAMYFCASSEGGPLGEAFFGQGTRLTVV.